The clone carrying this T cell receptor beta chain was seen more than once but under ten times. V was shortened by 0 bases and J by 2 bases, with 11 bases between the two germline ends. The CDR3 runs to 15 residues. CDR1 is SNHLY and CDR2 is FYNNEI in the germline V gene. Combining a sample-barcoded 5' primer with a J-beta primer mix, a second PCR ran for 7 to 11 cycles. A single record per CDR3 protein comes from TCRdb applying MiXCR to the 5' RACE reads. There are 1.5 million to 2 million distinct CDR3 sequences in the sample; around 36% occur only once, and approximately 11% lies in the top ten. This sample was taken from a study of blood T cells in healthy people across ages.

The source of this sequence is a woman aged 30 to 39 in good health. V is TRBV2 and J is TRBJ2-7; D uncertain. Sequencing was performed on blood. For the CDR3, the DNA is TGTGCCAGCAGTGAAGCGAGGACCGGAACCTACGAGCAGTACTTC. It translates to CASSEARTGTYEQYF.